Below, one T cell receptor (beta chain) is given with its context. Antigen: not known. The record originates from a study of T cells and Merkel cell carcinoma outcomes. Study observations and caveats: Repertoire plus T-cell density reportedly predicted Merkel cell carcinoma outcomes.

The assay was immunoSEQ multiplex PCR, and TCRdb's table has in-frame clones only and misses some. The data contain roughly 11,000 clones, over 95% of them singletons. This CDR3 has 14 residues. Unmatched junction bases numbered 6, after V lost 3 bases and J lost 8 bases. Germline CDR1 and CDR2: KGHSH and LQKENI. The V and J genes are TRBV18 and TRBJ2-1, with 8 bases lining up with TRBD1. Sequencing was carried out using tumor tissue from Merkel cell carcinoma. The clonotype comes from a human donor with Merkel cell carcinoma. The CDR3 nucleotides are TGTGCCAGCTCACCCCGACAGGGGACGCATGAGCAGTTCTTC. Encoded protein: CASSPRQGTHEQFF. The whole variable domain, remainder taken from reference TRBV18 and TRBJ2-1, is NAGVMQNPRHLVRRRGQEARLRCSPMKGHSHVYWYRQLPEEGLKFMVYLQKENIIDESGMPKERFSAEFPKEGPSILRIQQVVRGDSAAYFCASSPRQGTHEQFFGPGTRLTVL.